This entry lists 8 T cell receptor beta chains sequenced from one sample in a study of tumor and adjacent non-tumor tissue in lung cancer (dated 2018 in TCRdb). RNA was extracted from bulk unsorted tissue and checked for quality with a NanoDrop ND-1000 and an Agilent 2100. Distant non-tumor tissue taken more than 3 cm from the tumor edge was used as the normal lung sample. Libraries were constructed by multiplex PCR. TCRdb records Illumina HiSeq 2500 as the sequencer. TCRbeta libraries were built by three rounds of nested PCR using primers (Table S4), following protocols modified from ARM-PCR. TCRdb trimmed public reads at Q25 via fastp, called clones via MiXCR and kept in-frame beta chains. Here each entry gathers all rows of one CDR3 protein and keeps the most common genes and DNA. The sample table records roughly 67,000 distinct CDR3 sequences; more than 75% of these occur just once. Clones ranked in the top ten supply around 45% of the sample.

Sequencing used distant non-tumor lung tissue. These receptors were taken from a man in his 60s with non-small cell lung cancer.

Of note for this clonotype: The missing conserved phenylalanine or tryptophan at the end of this CDR3 makes a read error likely. The V and J genes are TRBV28 and TRBJ2-4, with D uncertain. The CDR3 sequence is 15 residues long. Trimming took 1 base from V and 0 from J, leaving 7 bases between them. Germline-derived CDR1 and CDR2 are MDHEN and SYDVKM. The CDR3 here is CASSLYSIAKNIQYL. The CDR3 nucleotides read TGTGCCAGCAGTTTATACTCCATAGCCAAAAACATTCAGTACCTC.

The chain employs TRBV4-1 and TRBJ2-5; perhaps TRBD2 as D (5 bases). Germline CDR1 and CDR2: MGHRA and YSYEKL. The CDR3 is made up of 14 amino acids. Trimming removed 2 bases from V and 5 bases from J, with 12 bases in between. Written as DNA, the CDR3 is TGCGCCAGCAGCCAATCATTGGGCGGGGAGACCCAGTACTTC. Translated, it gives CASSQSLGGETQYF.

The sample holds one count of this clonotype. V and J are TRBV6-5 and TRBJ2-3; the D is unclear. CDR3 size: 15 residues. With 7 bases removed from V and 1 base from J, the gap between germline ends came to 15 bases. The germline V gene has CDR1 MNHEY and CDR2 SVGAGI. The DNA for the CDR3 is TGTGCCAGCATTCTCGAGGATATTGGCACAGATACGCAGTATTTT. This encodes CASILEDIGTDTQYF.

The table lists this clonotype with a few counts. The rearrangement links TRBV20-1 to TRBJ2-5; 10 positions match TRBD2. J lost 4 bases, V lost 6 bases, and 8 bases had no gene match. This CDR3 contains 14 residues. Germline assignment: CDR1 DFQATT and CDR2 SNEGSKA (reference sequence). Here the CDR3 reads CSAPSGSGAETQYF. The CDR3 DNA follows: TGCAGTGCCCCTAGCGGGAGTGGCGCAGAGACCCAGTACTTC.

This clonotype appeared once. V gene TRBV6-5 combines with J gene TRBJ2-4; D possibly corresponds to TRBD2 (5 bases). CDR1 and CDR2 (germline): MNHEY, SVGAGI. This CDR3 is 14 amino acids long. The V gene lost 10 bases and the J gene lost 3 bases, with 16 bases spanning the gap. The CDR3 DNA sequence: TGTGCCATCGCCGGGATTCGGGTCAAAAACATTCAGTACTTC. It translates to CAIAGIRVKNIQYF.

The chain has TRBV29-1 and TRBJ2-7; D unresolved. This CDR3 has 10 amino acids. V lost 4 bases, J lost 4 bases, and 5 bases lay in between. Per germline, CDR1 SQVTM and CDR2 ANQGSEA. The CDR3 coding sequence is TGCAGCGTTGGAGTGTACGAGCAGTACTTC. This translates into CSVGVYEQYF.

As concerns this clonotype: A much larger clone is a single base away; this may be a read error. The rearrangement joins TRBV5-1 to TRBJ2-5, with 10 nucleotides matching TRBD1. This CDR3 has 15 residues. Germline CDR1 and CDR2: SGHRS and YFSETQ. The CDR3 protein is CAISWGQGSQETQYF. As DNA, the CDR3 is TGCGCCATCAGCTGGGGACAGGGGTCCCAAGAGACCCAGTACTTC.

Notes on this clonotype: A read error may account for a junction end that differs from germline. The chain recombines TRBV20-1 with TRBJ2-1, with D perhaps matching TRBD2 (7 bases). The CDR3 contains 17 residues. The germline CDR1 and CDR2 sequences are DFQATT and SNEGSKA (reference sequence). Written as DNA, the CDR3 is TGCAGTGCTAGACCCCGGGGGCGCGGGAGCCGTAACAATGAGAAGTTCTTC. This codes for CSARPRGRGSRNNEKFF.